This entry lists 25 T cell receptor beta chains sequenced from one sample in a study of neurological immune-mediated disorders. TCRdb independently ran MiXCR on the 5' RACE reads; one entry per CDR3 protein. The sample yields tens of thousands of distinct CDR3 sequences, approximately 15% seen once. Noted time point: technical triplicate 3. The sample taken for sequencing was CD4+ T cells from blood. These receptors originate from a female donor with HTLV-1-associated myelopathy (HAM/TSP).

The chain uses TRBV29-1 and TRBJ2-1; 11 nucleotides line up with TRBD2. The ends lost 7 bases at V and 12 bases at J; junction bases unmatched: 14. Germline V CDR1 and CDR2: SQVTM, ANQGSEA. The CDR3 is 14 residues long. CDR3 loop: CSATGTSGKLAQFF. The CDR3 DNA reads TGCAGCGCAACCGGGACTAGCGGCAAACTGGCGCAGTTCTTC.

This clonotype showed up many times. This sequence joins TRBV20-1 and TRBJ2-5; maybe TRBD1 (6 bases). V was trimmed by 3 bases and J by 5 bases, leaving 13 bases between them. Germline CDR1 and CDR2: DFQATT and SNEGSKA (reference sequence). There are 13 residues in the CDR3. CDR3 amino acids: CSASVRGSETQYF. For the CDR3, the DNA is TGCAGTGCTAGCGTCAGGGGATCGGAGACCCAGTACTTC.

This clonotype was observed at least ten times. The chain combines TRBV7-2 with TRBJ1-6, with a tentative D call TRBD1 (5 bases). V was trimmed by 1 base and J by 8 bases, leaving 12 bases between them. This CDR3 spans 15 amino acids. Germline CDR1 reads SGHTA; CDR2 reads FQGNSA. CDR3 DNA: TGTGCCAGCAGCTTAGTGTTCGGGGGGGATTCACCCCTCCACTTT. The encoded protein is CASSLVFGGDSPLHF.

This clonotype came up many times. The CDR3 here is CASSLAGGPGELFF. The CDR3 bases are TGTGCCAGCAGTTTAGCGGGGGGGCCCGGGGAGCTGTTTTTT. The rearrangement links TRBV27 to TRBJ2-2; 9 bases line up with TRBD2. The V gene end was trimmed by 2 bases and the J gene end by 6 bases; junction bases not matched to a gene: 1. CDR1 is MNHEY, CDR2 SMNVEV, per germline (reference sequence). The CDR3 extends over 14 amino acids.

This clonotype showed up many times. The chain combines TRBV15 with TRBJ2-4; the D is unclear. The CDR3 has 15 residues. V shed 0 bases and J shed 4 bases, with 10 bases lying between them. Per the germline V gene, CDR1 is LNHNV and CDR2 is YYDKDF (reference sequence). The CDR3 sequence is CATSRDLSTKNIQYF. The DNA of the CDR3 is TGTGCCACCAGCAGAGATCTGTCCACTAAAAACATTCAGTACTTC.

This clonotype is termed medium-sized. The V call is TRBV20-1, the J call TRBJ2-7, with 9 bases fitting TRBD1. The CDR3 spans 14 residues. The ends lost 0 bases at V and 3 bases at J; junction bases unmatched: 3. Germline CDR1 and CDR2: DFQATT and SNEGSKA (reference sequence). The CDR3 is CSARDLTGGYEQYF. For the CDR3, the DNA is TGCAGTGCTAGAGATTTGACAGGGGGCTACGAGCAGTACTTC.

The rearrangement links TRBV6-5 to TRBJ2-2; possible D gene TRBD1, 5 bases. The germline gives CDR1 MNHEY, CDR2 SVGAGI. V was trimmed by 3 bases and J by 1 base, leaving 6 bases between them. This CDR3 spans 14 amino acids. In DNA form, the CDR3 reads TGTGCCAGCAGTTATCAGGGGAACACCGGGGAGCTGTTTTTT. Its protein product is CASSYQGNTGELFF.

This clonotype was counted many times. The V gene is TRBV20-1, the J gene TRBJ1-1, with TRBD1 matching over 10 bases. The CDR3 extends over 19 amino acids. Germline values: CDR1 DFQATT, CDR2 SNEGSKA (reference sequence). The J segment lost 1 base and the V segment lost 1 base, leaving 15 bases of the junction unmatched. CDR3 coding DNA: TGCAGTGCTAGAGTCCCCCTCGGGACAGGGGTTTTTGGGAACACTGAAGCTTTCTTT. It codes for CSARVPLGTGVFGNTEAFF.

This clonotype has ten or more counts. This chain joins TRBV5-1 and TRBJ2-3; TRBD2 agrees at 7 bases. Unmatched junction bases numbered 6, after V lost 4 bases and J lost 4 bases. The CDR3 is 14 amino acids. Germline assignment: CDR1 SGHRS and CDR2 YFSETQ. CDR3: CASSVGGPSDTQYF. In DNA, the CDR3 is TGCGCCAGCAGCGTGGGAGGGCCCTCAGATACGCAGTATTTT.

This clonotype was counted at least ten times. The V gene is TRBV20-1, the J gene TRBJ2-1, with a possible D match to TRBD1 (5 bases). The CDR3 runs to 13 residues. Between the trimmed V and J ends, which lost 4 bases and 7 bases, there was a span of 14 bases. Germline V gives CDR1 DFQATT, CDR2 SNEGSKA (reference sequence). CDR3 protein: CSATEPNRNEQFF. CDR3 nucleotides: TGCAGTGCTACTGAACCTAACAGGAATGAGCAGTTCTTC.

At least ten counts were recorded for this clonotype. V usage is TRBV12-3 or TRBV12-4 and J usage is TRBJ2-7; TRBD2 is a possible D gene (6 bases). CDR3 length equals 14 residues. Trimming removed 3 bases at V and 3 bases at J, with 12 bases between. CDR3 DNA: TGTGCCAGCAGTTTTAGCCCGGGGGACTACGAGCAGTACTTC. As protein: CASSFSPGDYEQYF.

This clonotype was observed at least ten times. The chain employs TRBV10-3 and TRBJ2-3; D is perhaps TRBD2 (5 bases). Trimming pared 0 bases from V and 2 bases from J, leaving 12 bases between. Germline V gene data show CDR1 as ENHRY and CDR2 as SYGVKD. This CDR3 contains 16 residues. The CDR3 protein is CAISESSWTHTDTQYF. The CDR3 DNA reads as TGTGCCATCAGTGAGTCGAGTTGGACTCACACAGATACGCAGTATTTT.

This clonotype was observed many times. This rearrangement joins TRBV20-1 to TRBJ2-5, with D uncertain. Germline V gene lookup returns CDR1 DFQATT and CDR2 SNEGSKA (reference sequence). The CDR3 sequence is 11 residues long. Trimming pared 2 bases from V and 2 bases from J, leaving 3 bases between. This chain's CDR3 is CSARLQETQYF. In DNA, the CDR3 is TGCAGTGCTAGACTACAAGAGACCCAGTACTTC.

This clonotype was recorded many times. CDR3 protein: CSALQGIGSPLHF. The CDR3 DNA reads TGCAGTGCCCTACAGGGGATAGGTTCACCCCTCCACTTT. The chain recombines TRBV20-1 with TRBJ1-6, with 7 bases fitting TRBD1. Germline values: CDR1 DFQATT, CDR2 SNEGSKA (reference sequence). Trimming removed 6 bases from V and 9 bases from J; junction bases left unmatched: 8. The CDR3 has 13 residues.

This clonotype was found many times. This chain uses TRBV11-2 with TRBJ1-1; D may be TRBD1 (6 bases). Germline values: CDR1 SGHAT, CDR2 FQNNGV. With 0 bases removed from V and 5 bases from J, the gap between germline ends came to 10 bases. The CDR3 runs 14 residues. In nucleotides, the CDR3 is TGTGCCAGCAGCTTAGATGGGGGCGGGACTGAAGCTTTCTTT. This gives the protein CASSLDGGGTEAFF.

This clonotype was observed many times. The chain combines TRBV7-2 with TRBJ2-7, with 7 bases aligning to TRBD1. With 5 bases clipped from V and 0 bases from J, the junction kept 4 bases outside the gene matches. The CDR3 is 14 residues long. Germline V lookup: CDR1 SGHTA, CDR2 FQGNSA. This CDR3 reads CASSLQGSSYEQYF. DNA for the CDR3: TGTGCCAGCAGCCTACAGGGGAGCTCCTACGAGCAGTACTTC.

This clonotype has ten or more counts. This sequence joins TRBV27 and TRBJ2-5; TRBD2 matches at 7 bases. V trimming: 6 bases; J trimming: 5 bases; junction bases outside the gene matches: 12. The germline V gene has CDR1 MNHEY and CDR2 SMNVEV (reference sequence). The CDR3 covers 15 residues. CDR3 bases: TGTGCCAGCAGCCCAAGGCGCCGGGGAGGGGAGACCCAGTACTTC. It codes for CASSPRRRGGETQYF.

This clonotype came up many times. V usage is TRBV7-2 and J usage is TRBJ2-4, with 11 bases lining up with TRBD2. The CDR3 covers 18 residues. Germline V gives CDR1 SGHTA, CDR2 FQGNSA. With V trimmed by 1 base and J by 0 bases, 5 bases remained unmatched. In DNA form, the CDR3 reads TGTGCCAGCAGCTTAGGGCTAGCGGGGGGACTAGCCAAAAACATTCAGTACTTC. Translated, it gives CASSLGLAGGLAKNIQYF.

In its sample, this clonotype was seen many times. This chain joins TRBV12-3 or TRBV12-4 and TRBJ2-1; 8 bases agree with TRBD1. Germline trimming cut 6 bases from V and 8 bases from J; bases unmatched to any gene: 12. There are 15 residues in the CDR3. CDR3 loop: CASSVWTGTKDEQFF. The CDR3 DNA follows: TGTGCCAGCAGCGTTTGGACAGGGACCAAGGATGAGCAGTTCTTC.

This clonotype was counted at least ten times. The chain uses TRBV29-1 and TRBJ1-5; D remains ambiguous. Deletions cut 8 bases from V and 4 bases from J, with 12 bases between. This CDR3 is built from 12 residues. Per germline, CDR1 SQVTM and CDR2 ANQGSEA. CDR3 region: CSTKSGNQPQHF. CDR3 DNA sequence: TGCAGCACCAAGTCGGGGAATCAGCCCCAGCATTTT. The full variable domain, in which reference TRBV29-1 and TRBJ1-5 provide the parts outside the CDR3, is SAVISQKPSRDICQRGTSLTIQCQVDSQVTMMFWYRQQPGQSLTLIATANQGSEATYESGFVIDKFPISRPNLTFSTLTVSNMSPEDSSIYLCSTKSGNQPQHFGDGTRLSIL.

In this sample, this clonotype turned up many times. The chain employs TRBV20-1 and TRBJ2-1, with 9 bases lining up with TRBD2. The V and J ends lost 3 bases and 7 bases, in that order; junction bases with no gene match: 13. The germline CDR1 and CDR2 sequences are DFQATT and SNEGSKA (reference sequence). The CDR3 covers 16 residues. As DNA, the CDR3 is TGCAGTGCTAGGCCTCCGGGGCGGGAGGGTTCGAATGAGCAGTTCTTC. The encoded protein is CSARPPGREGSNEQFF.

This clonotype was counted ten times or more. This CDR3 reads CASSLGADFLNEQYF. The CDR3 nucleotides are TGTGCCAGCAGCTTAGGAGCGGACTTTCTAAATGAGCAGTACTTC. The chain employs TRBV7-2 and TRBJ2-7, with D perhaps TRBD2 (5 bases). Germline V gene data show CDR1 as SGHTA and CDR2 as FQGNSA. V lost 1 base and J 7 bases, leaving 17 bases between the germline ends. The CDR3 runs to 15 residues.

About this clonotype itself: A much larger clone is a single base away; this may be a read error. The chain employs TRBV20-1 and TRBJ2-1; perhaps TRBD2 as D (6 bases). V lost 5 bases and J 0 bases, leaving 17 bases between the germline ends. Germline values: CDR1 DFQATT, CDR2 SNEGSKA (reference sequence). The CDR3 runs to 16 residues. In nucleotides, the CDR3 is TGCAGTGCTCCAGGACTATCGGCTAACTCCTACAATGAGCAGTTCTTC. Translating gives CSAPGLSANSYNEQFF.

Many counts were recorded for this clonotype. The chain employs TRBV7-2 and TRBJ1-6, with D uncertain. The germline V gene encodes CDR1 SGHTA and CDR2 FQGNSA. The CDR3 extends over 15 amino acids. Trimming cost V 2 bases and J 2 bases, with 7 bases left between them. The CDR3 sequence: CASSLSTAYNSPLHF. DNA of the CDR3: TGTGCCAGCAGCTTATCCACAGCCTATAATTCACCCCTCCACTTT.

The sample holds many counts of this clonotype. V gene TRBV7-8 combines with J gene TRBJ2-5; 9 bases map to TRBD2. Germline V gene sequence: CDR1 SGHVS, CDR2 FQNEAQ. CDR3 length: 13 residues. V shed 6 bases, J shed 4 bases, and the junction held 3 bases outside the gene matches. The chain's CDR3 is CASRDSGGETQYF. The CDR3 DNA reads TGTGCCAGCAGGGATAGCGGGGGAGAGACCCAGTACTTC.